Listed here are 15 T cell receptor beta chains from one sample, sequenced in a study of post-analysis software for immune sequencing data. Notes on the study in general: Higher frequency in patients than in controls was seen for a handful of TRBV segments, with TRBV5-6, TRBV5-1 and TRBV20-1 among them.

The antigens of these receptors remain unknown. Each TCR beta cDNA library carried unique molecular identifiers. TCRdb fed the PCR reads into MiXCR, producing one record per CDR3 protein. The data show roughly 540,000 distinct CDR3 sequences, around 36% seen once. Material: blood. The receptors come from a girl younger than 18 with multiple sclerosis.

This sequence joins TRBV7-9 and TRBJ1-6; TRBD1 might be the D (6 bases). Germline values: CDR1 SEHNR, CDR2 FQNEAQ (reference sequence). V was clipped by 4 bases and J by 7 bases, with 11 bases between them. There are 14 residues in the CDR3. The CDR3 region is CASSYGQYNSPLHF. DNA for the CDR3: TGTGCCAGCAGCTACGGACAGTACAATTCACCCCTCCACTTT.

In this sample, this clonotype turned up a few times. The junction shows a germline mismatch at one end, possibly a read error. The rearrangement uses TRBV5-6 and TRBJ2-5; the match to TRBD1 covers 7 bases. The CDR3 extends over 14 amino acids. Germline loops: CDR1 SGHDT, CDR2 YYEEEE. This chain's CDR3 is CASNLGQYQETQYF. The CDR3 nucleotides are TGTGCCAGCAACTTGGGACAGTACCAAGAGACCCAGTACTTC.

This clonotype was observed at least ten times. The chain carries TRBV6-1 and TRBJ1-5, with TRBD1 identical over 10 bases. The CDR3 is 15 amino acids. J gave up 4 bases and V 7 bases, and 7 bases lay outside the gene matches. Germline V lookup: CDR1 MNHNS, CDR2 SASEGT. Written as DNA, the CDR3 is TGTGCCAGCACCTGGACAGGGGGGTTTAATCAGCCCCAGCATTTT. It yields the protein CASTWTGGFNQPQHF.

The V gene is TRBV7-9, the J gene TRBJ2-7, with D possibly called TRBD1 or TRBD2 (7 bases each). Trimming pared 4 bases from V and 6 bases from J, leaving 19 bases between. Germline loops: CDR1 SEHNR, CDR2 FQNEAQ (reference sequence). CDR3 length equals 15 residues. The CDR3 nucleotides read TGTGCCAGCAGCTCCCAGGGGGGGGCGTTTGGCGAGCAGTACTTC. It yields the protein CASSSQGGAFGEQYF.

This clonotype occurred a few times. The chain is built from TRBV7-9 and TRBJ2-6; possibly TRBD2 for D (7 bases). The V gene's germline CDR1 is SEHNR and CDR2 FQNEAQ (reference sequence). The CDR3 spans 21 residues. Trimming left V 5 bases short and J 1 base short, with 27 bases between. The DNA of the CDR3 is TGTGCCAGCAGCATACTCCCACTCTTATCGGGGGGCGAGTCTGGGGCCAACGTCCTGACTTTC. It encodes CASSILPLLSGGESGANVLTF.

In this sample, this clonotype turned up a few times. The genes are TRBV4-1 and TRBJ2-7, with a tentative D call TRBD1 (5 bases). CDR1 MGHRA and CDR2 YSYEKL come from the germline V gene. The length of the CDR3 is 14 residues. The V end was cut by 1 base, the J end by 0 bases, with 7 bases between. The chain's CDR3 is CASSQADISYEQYF. CDR3 DNA sequence: TGCGCCAGCAGCCAAGCGGACATCTCCTACGAGCAGTACTTC.

This clonotype appeared a few times. The chain combines TRBV29-1 with TRBJ2-5; no clear D gene. CDR3 length: 13 amino acids. Trimming shortened V by 2 bases and J by 1 base, and 8 bases separated the two germline ends. Germline lookup yields CDR1 SQVTM and CDR2 ANQGSEA. The CDR3 nucleotides are TGCAGCGTTGAAATGGTGACCCAAGAGACCCAGTACTTC. Translated: CSVEMVTQETQYF. Complete variable domain (other parts from reference TRBV29-1 and TRBJ2-5): SAVISQKPSRDICQRGTSLTIQCQVDSQVTMMFWYRQQPGQSLTLIATANQGSEATYESGFVIDKFPISRPNLTFSTLTVSNMSPEDSSIYLCSVEMVTQETQYFGPGTRLLVL.

V and J are TRBV5-1 and TRBJ1-1, with no clear D. Between the trimmed V and J ends, which lost 5 bases and 0 bases, there was a span of 14 bases. This CDR3 contains 15 residues. The germline V gene has CDR1 SGHRS and CDR2 YFSETQ. This chain's CDR3 is CASSQGIGMNTEAFF. The CDR3 nucleotides read TGCGCCAGCAGTCAAGGGATCGGAATGAACACTGAAGCTTTCTTT.

V is TRBV5-1 and J is TRBJ2-7; TRBD2 aligns across 11 bases. The J call may not be correct, given that the DNA end is closer to TRBJ2-5. The CDR3 spans 16 residues. Germline V gene lookup returns CDR1 SGHRS and CDR2 YFSETQ. The CDR3 here is CASSSVGTSGQETQYF. CDR3 nucleotide sequence: TGCGCCAGCAGCTCTGTCGGGACTAGCGGACAAGAGACCCAGTACTTC.

This clonotype was seen only a few times. The CDR3 sequence is CASSLSPQVNGYTF. In DNA, the CDR3 is TGTGCCAGCAGCTTAAGTCCTCAAGTTAATGGCTACACCTTC. This chain links TRBV7-2 with TRBJ1-2; D gene uncertain. Germline V CDR1 and CDR2: SGHTA, FQGNSA. The CDR3 has 14 amino acids. Trimming shortened V by 2 bases and J by 6 bases, and 13 bases separated the two germline ends.

This clonotype has more than one count but fewer than ten. The J gene is TRBJ2-5, the V gene TRBV20-1; 9 bases are shared with TRBD2. The V gene's germline CDR1 is DFQATT and CDR2 SNEGSKA (reference sequence). The length of the CDR3 is 15 residues. Unmatched junction bases numbered 7, after V lost 3 bases and J lost 2 bases. DNA of the CDR3: TGCAGTGCTAGTCCCCTAGCGGGGATTCAAGAGACCCAGTACTTC. Amino acid sequence: CSASPLAGIQETQYF.

This clonotype was found a few times. The chain joins TRBV20-1 to TRBJ1-2; no firm D call. This CDR3 has 12 amino acids. The V end was cut by 6 bases, the J end by 6 bases, with 14 bases between. Germline lookup yields CDR1 DFQATT and CDR2 SNEGSKA (reference sequence). The CDR3 region is CSARQSRDGYTF. As DNA, the CDR3 is TGCAGTGCGCGGCAGAGCCGCGATGGCTACACCTTC.

The chain employs TRBV12-3 or TRBV12-4 and TRBJ1-1; D is uncertain. The CDR3 covers 14 residues. The V end lost 3 bases, the J end lost 1 base, and 9 bases lay between the germline ends. The CDR3 bases are TGTGCCAGCAGTTTGGTCCATGGGAACACTGAAGCTTTCTTT. Translated: CASSLVHGNTEAFF.

The CDR3: CASSFIGRWDEQFF. The CDR3 nucleotides read TGTGCCAGCAGTTTCATTGGCAGGTGGGATGAGCAGTTCTTC. The chain has TRBV12-3 or TRBV12-4 and TRBJ2-1, with D uncertain. This CDR3 is built from 14 residues. Trimming took 3 bases from V and 8 from J, leaving 14 bases between them.

This sequence joins TRBV12-3 or TRBV12-4 and TRBJ1-2; no reliable D call. The CDR3 sequence is 13 residues long. Trimming shortened V by 4 bases and J by 8 bases, and 14 bases separated the two germline ends. Here the CDR3 reads CASSSIGGVGYTF. The DNA of the CDR3 is TGTGCCAGCAGTTCAATCGGCGGGGTCGGCTACACCTTC.